This record covers a single T cell receptor (beta chain). What it binds is unknown. The source of the sample is a study of T and B cells in COVID-19 patients. Overall study: COVID-19 patients gave peripheral blood either during active infection or after recovery. Overall study results and limits: In COVID-19 patients, T cell receptor beta variable and joining gene use was reportedly strongly skewed. Clonality of TRB repertoires was high in active COVID-19; recovery brought above-healthy diversity and richness.

From blood, about 240-550 ng of genomic DNA served as TRB template. Multiplex PCR with BIOMED2 TRB-A/B primer pools amplified TRB rearrangements. TCRdb re-analysed the multiplex PCR reads in MiXCR, keeping a single row per CDR3 protein. The table lists approximately 3,700 distinct CDR3 sequences, almost 25% of them singletons, with roughly 21% in the top ten. CDR3 length: 14 residues. Germline V gives CDR1 ENHRY, CDR2 SYGVKD. The V and J ends lost 5 bases and 6 bases respectively, with 14 bases between them. This clonotype originated in a human donor with active COVID-19. Sequenced input: blood. V and J are TRBV10-3 and TRBJ1-5, with D maybe TRBD1 (5 bases). The CDR3 nucleotides are TGTGCCATCAGTCAATACGCAGGGAGTCAGCCCCAGCATTTT. It codes for CAISQYAGSQPQHF.